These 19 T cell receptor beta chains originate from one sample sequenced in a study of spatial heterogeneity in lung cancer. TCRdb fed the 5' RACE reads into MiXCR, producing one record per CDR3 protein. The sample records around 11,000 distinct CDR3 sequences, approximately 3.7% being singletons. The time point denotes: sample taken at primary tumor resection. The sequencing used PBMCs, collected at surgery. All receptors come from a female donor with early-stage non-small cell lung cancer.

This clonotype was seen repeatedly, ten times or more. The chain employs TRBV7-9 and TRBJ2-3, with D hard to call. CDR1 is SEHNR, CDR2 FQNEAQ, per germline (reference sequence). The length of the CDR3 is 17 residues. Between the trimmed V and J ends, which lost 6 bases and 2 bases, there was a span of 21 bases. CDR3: CASSSTARFGYTDTQYF. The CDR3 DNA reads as TGTGCCAGCAGTTCTACCGCTCGATTCGGATACACAGATACGCAGTATTTT.

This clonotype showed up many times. The CDR3 loop is CASSDLLRRDTANYGYTF. Here the CDR3 DNA reads TGTGCCAGCAGTGACCTTTTACGTCGGGACACCGCTAACTATGGCTACACCTTC. The V gene is TRBV25-1, the J gene TRBJ1-2, with D possibly TRBD1 on 6 matching bases. Trimming stripped 3 bases from V and 0 bases from J, with 20 bases between. The length of the CDR3 is 18 residues. Germline loops: CDR1 MGHDK, CDR2 SYGVNS.

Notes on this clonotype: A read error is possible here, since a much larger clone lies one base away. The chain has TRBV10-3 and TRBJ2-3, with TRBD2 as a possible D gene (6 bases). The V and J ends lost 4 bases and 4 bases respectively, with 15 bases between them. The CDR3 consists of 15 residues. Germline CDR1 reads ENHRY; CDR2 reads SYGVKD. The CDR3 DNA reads TGTGCCATCAGTGTCGAGCGGGCCCTTTCAGATACGCAGTATTTT. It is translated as CAISVERALSDTQYF.

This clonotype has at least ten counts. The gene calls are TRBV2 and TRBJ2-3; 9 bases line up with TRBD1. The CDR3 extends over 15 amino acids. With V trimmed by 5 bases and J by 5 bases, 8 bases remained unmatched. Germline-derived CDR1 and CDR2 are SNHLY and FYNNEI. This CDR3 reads CASSTGQGYGDTQYF. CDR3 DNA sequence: TGTGCCAGCAGTACGGGACAGGGCTACGGAGATACGCAGTATTTT.

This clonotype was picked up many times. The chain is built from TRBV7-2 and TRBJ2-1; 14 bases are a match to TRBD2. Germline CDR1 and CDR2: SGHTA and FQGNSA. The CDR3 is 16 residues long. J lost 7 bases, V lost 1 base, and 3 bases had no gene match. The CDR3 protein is CASSLGTSGGRNEQFF. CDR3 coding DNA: TGTGCCAGCAGCTTAGGGACTAGCGGGGGGCGGAATGAGCAGTTCTTC.

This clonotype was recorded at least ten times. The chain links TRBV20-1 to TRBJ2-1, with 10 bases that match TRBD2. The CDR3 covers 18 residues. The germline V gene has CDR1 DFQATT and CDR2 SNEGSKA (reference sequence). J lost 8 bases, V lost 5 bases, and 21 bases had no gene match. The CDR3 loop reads CSAGSGRAFGRGPDEQFF. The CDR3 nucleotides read TGCAGTGCTGGAAGCGGGAGGGCCTTTGGTCGGGGCCCCGATGAGCAGTTCTTC.

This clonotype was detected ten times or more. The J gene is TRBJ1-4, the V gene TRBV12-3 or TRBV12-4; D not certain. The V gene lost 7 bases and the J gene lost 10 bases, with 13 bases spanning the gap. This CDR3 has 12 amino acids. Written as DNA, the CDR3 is TGTGCCAGCACCAAAGACACCGGAAAACTGTTTTTT. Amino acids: CASTKDTGKLFF.

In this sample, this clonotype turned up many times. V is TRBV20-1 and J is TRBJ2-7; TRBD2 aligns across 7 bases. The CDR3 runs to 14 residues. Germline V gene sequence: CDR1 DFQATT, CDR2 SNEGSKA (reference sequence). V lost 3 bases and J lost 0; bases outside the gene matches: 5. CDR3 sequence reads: CSASGGSSSYEQYF. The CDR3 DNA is TGCAGTGCTAGCGGGGGGAGTAGCTCCTACGAGCAGTACTTC.

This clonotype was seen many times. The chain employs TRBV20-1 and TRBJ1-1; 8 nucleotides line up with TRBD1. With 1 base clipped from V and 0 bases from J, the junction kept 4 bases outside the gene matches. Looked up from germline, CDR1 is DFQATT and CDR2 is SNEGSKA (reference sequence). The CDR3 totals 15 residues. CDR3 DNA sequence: TGCAGTGCTAGAGGTCGACAGGGGTTGAACACTGAAGCTTTCTTT. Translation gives CSARGRQGLNTEAFF.

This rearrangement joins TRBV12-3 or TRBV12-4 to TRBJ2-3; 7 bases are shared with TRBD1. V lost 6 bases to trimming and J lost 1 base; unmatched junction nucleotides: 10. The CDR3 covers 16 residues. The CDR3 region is CASRVTQGRRTDTQYF. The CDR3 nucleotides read TGTGCCAGCAGAGTCACACAGGGGCGCCGCACAGATACGCAGTATTTT.

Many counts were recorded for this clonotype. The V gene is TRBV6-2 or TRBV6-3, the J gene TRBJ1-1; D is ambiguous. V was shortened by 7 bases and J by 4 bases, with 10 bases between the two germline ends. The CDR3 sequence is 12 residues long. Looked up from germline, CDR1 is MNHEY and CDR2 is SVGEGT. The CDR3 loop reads CASISVGTEAFF. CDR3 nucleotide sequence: TGTGCCAGCATATCGGTTGGCACTGAAGCTTTCTTT.

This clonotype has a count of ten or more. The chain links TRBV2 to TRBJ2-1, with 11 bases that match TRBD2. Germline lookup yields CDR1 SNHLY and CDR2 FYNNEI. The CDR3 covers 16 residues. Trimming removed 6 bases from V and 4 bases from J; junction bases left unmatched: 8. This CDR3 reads CASRGTSGGRYNEQFF. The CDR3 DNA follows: TGTGCCAGCAGAGGGACTAGCGGAGGGAGGTACAATGAGCAGTTCTTC.

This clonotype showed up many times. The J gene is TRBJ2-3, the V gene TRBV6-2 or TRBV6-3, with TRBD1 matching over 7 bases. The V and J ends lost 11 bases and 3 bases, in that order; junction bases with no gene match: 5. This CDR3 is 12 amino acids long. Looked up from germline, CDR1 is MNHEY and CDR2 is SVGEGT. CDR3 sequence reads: CAVLGQTDTQYF. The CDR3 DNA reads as TGTGCCGTCCTGGGACAGACAGATACGCAGTATTTT.

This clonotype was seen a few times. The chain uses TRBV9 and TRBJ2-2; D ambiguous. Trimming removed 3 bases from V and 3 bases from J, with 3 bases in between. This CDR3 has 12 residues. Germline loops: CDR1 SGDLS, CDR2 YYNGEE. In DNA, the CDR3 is TGTGCCAGCAGCGCGCACACCGGGGAGCTGTTTTTT. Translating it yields CASSAHTGELFF.

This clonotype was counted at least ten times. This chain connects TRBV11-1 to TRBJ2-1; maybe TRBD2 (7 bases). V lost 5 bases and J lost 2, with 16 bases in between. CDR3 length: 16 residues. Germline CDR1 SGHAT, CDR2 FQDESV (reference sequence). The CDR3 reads CASSPGEGGPYNEQFF. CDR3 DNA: TGTGCCAGCAGCCCAGGGGAGGGAGGGCCCTACAATGAGCAGTTCTTC.

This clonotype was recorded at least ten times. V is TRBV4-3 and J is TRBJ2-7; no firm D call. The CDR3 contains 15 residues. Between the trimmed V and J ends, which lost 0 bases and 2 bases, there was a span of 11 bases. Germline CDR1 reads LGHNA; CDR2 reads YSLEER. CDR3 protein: CASSQDVYGTYEQYF. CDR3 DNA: TGCGCCAGCAGCCAAGATGTATACGGCACCTACGAGCAGTACTTC.

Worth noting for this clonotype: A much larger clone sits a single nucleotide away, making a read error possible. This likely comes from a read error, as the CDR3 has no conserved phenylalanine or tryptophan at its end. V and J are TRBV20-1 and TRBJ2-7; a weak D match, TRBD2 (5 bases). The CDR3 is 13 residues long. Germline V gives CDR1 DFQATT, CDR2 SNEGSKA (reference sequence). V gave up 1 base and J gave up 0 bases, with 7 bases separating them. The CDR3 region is CSARAGNSYEQYS. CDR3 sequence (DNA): TGCAGTGCTAGAGCGGGAAACTCCTACGAGCAGTACTCC.

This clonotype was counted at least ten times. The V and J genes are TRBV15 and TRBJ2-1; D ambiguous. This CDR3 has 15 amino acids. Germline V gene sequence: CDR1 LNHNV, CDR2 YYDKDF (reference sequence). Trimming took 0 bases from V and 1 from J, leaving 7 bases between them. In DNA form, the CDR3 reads TGTGCCACCAGCAGAGATATAGAATCCTACAATGAGCAGTTCTTC. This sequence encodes CATSRDIESYNEQFF.

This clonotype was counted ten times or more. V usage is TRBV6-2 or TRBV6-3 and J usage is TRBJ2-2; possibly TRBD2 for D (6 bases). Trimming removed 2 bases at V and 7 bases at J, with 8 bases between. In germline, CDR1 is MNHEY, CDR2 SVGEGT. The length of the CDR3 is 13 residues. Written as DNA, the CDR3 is TGTGCCAGCAGTTACGCGGGGTTCGGGGAGCTGTTTTTT. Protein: CASSYAGFGELFF.